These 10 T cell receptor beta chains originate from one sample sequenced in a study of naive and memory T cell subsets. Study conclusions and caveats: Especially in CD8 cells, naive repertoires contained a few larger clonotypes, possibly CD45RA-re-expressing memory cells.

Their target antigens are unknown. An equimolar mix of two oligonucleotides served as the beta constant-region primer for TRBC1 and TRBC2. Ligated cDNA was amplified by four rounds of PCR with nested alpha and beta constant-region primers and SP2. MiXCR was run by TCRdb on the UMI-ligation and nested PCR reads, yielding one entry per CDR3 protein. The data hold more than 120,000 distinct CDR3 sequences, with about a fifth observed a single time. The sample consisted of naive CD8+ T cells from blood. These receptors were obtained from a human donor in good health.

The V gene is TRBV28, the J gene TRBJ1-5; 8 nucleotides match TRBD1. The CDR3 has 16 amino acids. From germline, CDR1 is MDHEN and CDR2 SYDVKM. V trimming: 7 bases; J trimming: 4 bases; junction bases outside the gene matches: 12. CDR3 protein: CASIGEPRGLNQPQHF. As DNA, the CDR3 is TGTGCCAGCATAGGGGAACCCAGGGGGCTTAATCAGCCCCAGCATTTT.

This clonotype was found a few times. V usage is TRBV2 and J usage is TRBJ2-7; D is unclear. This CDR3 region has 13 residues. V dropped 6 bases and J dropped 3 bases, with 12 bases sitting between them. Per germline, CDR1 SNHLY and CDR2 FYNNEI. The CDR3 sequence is CASSVPKFYEQYF. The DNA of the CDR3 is TGTGCCAGCAGCGTCCCGAAATTCTACGAGCAGTACTTC.

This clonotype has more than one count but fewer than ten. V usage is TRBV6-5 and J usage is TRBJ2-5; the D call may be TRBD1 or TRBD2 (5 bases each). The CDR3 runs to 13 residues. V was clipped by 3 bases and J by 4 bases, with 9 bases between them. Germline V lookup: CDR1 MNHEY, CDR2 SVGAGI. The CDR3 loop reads CASSYGAGETQYF. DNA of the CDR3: TGTGCCAGCAGTTATGGGGCGGGAGAGACCCAGTACTTC.

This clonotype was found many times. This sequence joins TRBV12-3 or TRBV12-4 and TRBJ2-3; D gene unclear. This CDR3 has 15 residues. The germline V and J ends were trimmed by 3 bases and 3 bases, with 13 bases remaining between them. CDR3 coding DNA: TGTGCCAGCAGTTTCACAGAGAGCCTGACAGATACGCAGTATTTT. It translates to CASSFTESLTDTQYF.

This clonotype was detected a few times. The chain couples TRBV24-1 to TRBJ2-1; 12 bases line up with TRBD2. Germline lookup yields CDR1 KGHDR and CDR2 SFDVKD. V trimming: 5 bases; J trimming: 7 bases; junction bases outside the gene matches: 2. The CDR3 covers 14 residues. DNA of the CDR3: TGTGCCACCAGTGGCGGGACTAGCGGGAATGAGCAGTTCTTC. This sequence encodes CATSGGTSGNEQFF.

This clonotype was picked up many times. CDR3 nucleotides: TGTGCCAGCAGCACCGGGACAGGGCCACCTTCCTACGAGCAGTACTTC. Translated, it gives CASSTGTGPPSYEQYF. This sequence joins TRBV9 and TRBJ2-7; 9 positions agree with TRBD1. V gave up 4 bases and J gave up 1 base; unmatched junction bases: 9. Germline CDR1 is SGDLS and CDR2 is YYNGEE. This CDR3 contains 16 residues.

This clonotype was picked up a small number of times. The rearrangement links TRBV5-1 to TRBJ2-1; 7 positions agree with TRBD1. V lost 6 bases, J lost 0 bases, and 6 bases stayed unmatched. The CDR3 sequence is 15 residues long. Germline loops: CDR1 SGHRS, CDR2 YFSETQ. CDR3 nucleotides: TGCGCCAGCAACTATGGACAGGACTCCTACAATGAGCAGTTCTTC. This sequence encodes CASNYGQDSYNEQFF. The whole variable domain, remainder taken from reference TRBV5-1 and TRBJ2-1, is KAGVTQTPRYLIKTRGQQVTLSCSPISGHRSVSWYQQTPGQGLQFLFEYFSETQRNKGNFPGRFSGRQFSNSRSEMNVSTLELGDSALYLCASNYGQDSYNEQFFGPGTRLTVL.

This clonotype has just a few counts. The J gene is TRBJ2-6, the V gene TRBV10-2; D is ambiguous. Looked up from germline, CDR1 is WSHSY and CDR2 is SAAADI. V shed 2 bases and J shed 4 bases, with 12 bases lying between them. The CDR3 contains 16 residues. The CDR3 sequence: CASSEPDLVGANVLTF. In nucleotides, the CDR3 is TGCGCCAGCAGTGAGCCTGATTTAGTGGGGGCCAACGTCCTGACTTTC.

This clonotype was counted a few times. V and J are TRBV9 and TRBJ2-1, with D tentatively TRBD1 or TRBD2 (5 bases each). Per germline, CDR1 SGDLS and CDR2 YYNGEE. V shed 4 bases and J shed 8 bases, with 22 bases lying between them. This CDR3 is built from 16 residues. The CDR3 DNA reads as TGTGCCAGCAGCCCTGTCACGCAGGGAGTCTTCGATGAGCAGTTCTTC. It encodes CASSPVTQGVFDEQFF.

The CDR3 DNA follows: TGCAGTGCTCCCGGACCCGGGACAGGGTCCTCCTACGAGCAGTACTTC. Encoded protein: CSAPGPGTGSSYEQYF. The V gene is TRBV20-1, the J gene TRBJ2-7; 9 bases agree with TRBD1. The V and J ends lost 5 bases and 0 bases, in that order; junction bases with no gene match: 11. The CDR3 is 16 residues long. Germline CDR1 is DFQATT and CDR2 is SNEGSKA (reference sequence).